This TCR beta chain derives from a study of shared clonotypes between healthy human individuals. This clone was recorded only once. The repertoire was sequenced with immunoSEQ multiplex PCR; TCRdb's copy has only in-frame clones and lacks some. This table holds more than 2,000,000 clones, 85% to 95% found once. The V end was cut by 4 bases, the J end by 8 bases, with 9 bases between. The CDR3 length is 11 residues. CDR1 and CDR2 from the germline V gene are SGHTS and YDEGEE. The chain couples TRBV5-8 to TRBJ1-2; D ambiguous. The sample consisted of naive CD4+ T cells sorted from blood. Regarding subset: CD45RA+ positively selected. The sequence was collected from a man aged 18 to 35 in good health. The CDR3 nucleotides are TGTGCCAGCAGCAGCCCGGGAGGCTACACCTTC. This gives the protein CASSSPGGYTF.